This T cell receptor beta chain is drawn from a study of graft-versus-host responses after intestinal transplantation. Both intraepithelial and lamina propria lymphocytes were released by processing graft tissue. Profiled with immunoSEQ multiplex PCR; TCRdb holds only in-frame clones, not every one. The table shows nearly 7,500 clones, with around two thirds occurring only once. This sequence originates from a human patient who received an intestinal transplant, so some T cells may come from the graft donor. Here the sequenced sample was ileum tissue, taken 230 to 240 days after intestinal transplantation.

The CDR3 here is CASTSSGITDTQYF. The CDR3 DNA sequence: TGTGCCAGCACCTCCTCCGGGATCACAGATACGCAGTATTTT. The genes are TRBV4-2 and TRBJ2-3, with D perhaps TRBD2 (5 bases). V shed 7 bases and J shed 2 bases, with 13 bases lying between them. Germline CDR1 LGHNA, CDR2 YNFKEQ. The length of the CDR3 is 14 residues.